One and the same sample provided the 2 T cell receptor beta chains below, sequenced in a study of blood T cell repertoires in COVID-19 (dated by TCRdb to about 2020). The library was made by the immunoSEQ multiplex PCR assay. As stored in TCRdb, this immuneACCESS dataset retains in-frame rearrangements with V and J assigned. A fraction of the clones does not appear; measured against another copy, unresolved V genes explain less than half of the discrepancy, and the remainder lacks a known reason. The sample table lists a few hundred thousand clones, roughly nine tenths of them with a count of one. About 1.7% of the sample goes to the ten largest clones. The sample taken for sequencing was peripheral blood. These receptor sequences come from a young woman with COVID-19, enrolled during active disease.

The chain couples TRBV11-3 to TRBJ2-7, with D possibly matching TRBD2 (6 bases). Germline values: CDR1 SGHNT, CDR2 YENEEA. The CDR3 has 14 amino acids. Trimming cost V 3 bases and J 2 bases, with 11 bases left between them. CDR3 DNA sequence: TGTGCCAGCAGCTTGATGCGGGACGCCTACGAGCAGTACGTC. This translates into CASSLMRDAYEQYV.

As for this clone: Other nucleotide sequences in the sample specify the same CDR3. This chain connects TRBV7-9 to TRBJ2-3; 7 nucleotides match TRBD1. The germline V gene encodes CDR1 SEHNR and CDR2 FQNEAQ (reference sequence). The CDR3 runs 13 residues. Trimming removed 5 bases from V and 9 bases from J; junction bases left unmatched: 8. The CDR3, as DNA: TGTGCCAGCAGCCGACAGGGATTTGACACGCAGTATTTT. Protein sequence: CASSRQGFDTQYF.